The 9 T cell receptor beta chains reported below all come from one sample, sequenced in a study of breast tumors, draining lymph nodes, adjacent tissues. Breast cancer patients provided tissue from their axillary draining lymph nodes. TCRdb re-derived calls from the multiplex PCR reads in MiXCR, one entry per CDR3 protein. The sample includes about 200,000 distinct CDR3 sequences, under 40% seen only once; the top ten take 3% to 4%. Sample: axillary lymph node tissue. Every receptor here comes from a female donor with breast cancer. Some clones in this sample may be carry-over from other donors' samples.

This clonotype was seen repeatedly, ten times or more. The V gene is TRBV10-3, the J gene TRBJ2-7; D possibly corresponds to TRBD2 (6 bases). CDR1 is ENHRY, CDR2 SYGVKD, per germline. The CDR3 length is 14 residues. V was cut by 4 bases and J by 5 bases, with 15 bases left in between. This chain's CDR3 is CAISGPGERDEQYF. The CDR3 DNA reads TGTGCCATCAGTGGACCGGGGGAGAGGGACGAGCAGTACTTC.

This clonotype has more than one count but fewer than ten. A clone one base away is much larger, so this may be a read error. The chain links TRBV7-3 to TRBJ2-2; 12 nucleotides align to TRBD1. Per the germline V gene, CDR1 is SGHTA and CDR2 is FQGTGA. There are 15 residues in the CDR3. The DNA of the CDR3 is TGTGCCAGCAGCACCGGGACAGGGGGCACCGGGGAGCTGCTTTTT. It translates to CASSTGTGGTGELLF.

A remark on this clonotype: This could be a read error, since a much larger clone is one nucleotide away. The genes are TRBV5-6 and TRBJ2-3; 11 nucleotides match TRBD1. The V gene's germline CDR1 is SGHDT and CDR2 YYEEEE. The length of the CDR3 is 16 residues. The CDR3 loop is CANSIGQGARTDTQYF. The DNA of the CDR3 is TGTGCCAACAGCATCGGACAGGGGGCGCGCACAGATACGCAGTATTTT.

At least ten counts were recorded for this clonotype. The chain couples TRBV20-1 to TRBJ2-3; the D gene is possibly TRBD2 (6 bases). The CDR3 is 14 amino acids. Trimming left V 3 bases short and J 4 bases short, with 14 bases between. The germline V gene has CDR1 DFQATT and CDR2 SNEGSKA (reference sequence). The CDR3 sequence is CSARESGFSDTQYF. DNA of the CDR3: TGCAGTGCTAGGGAGAGCGGGTTTTCAGATACGCAGTATTTT.

In its sample, this clonotype was seen many times. The CDR3 coding sequence is TGTGCCAGCAGCTTATACACCCGGGGCAAGGGAGAGACCCAGTACTTC. This translates into CASSLYTRGKGETQYF. The chain links TRBV7-6 to TRBJ2-5, with D tentatively TRBD1 or TRBD2 (5 bases each). In germline, CDR1 is SGHVS, CDR2 FNYEAQ. Trimming cost V 2 bases and J 4 bases, with 17 bases left between them. This CDR3 region has 16 residues.

The chain employs TRBV7-9 and TRBJ2-7; 9 positions agree with TRBD1. J lost 5 bases, V lost 6 bases, and 5 bases had no gene match. Germline lookup yields CDR1 SEHNR and CDR2 FQNEAQ (reference sequence). This CDR3 is 13 amino acids long. The CDR3 reads CASRWDRDHEQYF. The CDR3 DNA sequence: TGTGCCAGCAGATGGGACAGGGATCACGAGCAGTACTTC.

This chain links TRBV20-1 with TRBJ2-7; 9 bases map to TRBD1. The CDR3 runs 12 residues. Losses at the gene ends were 8 bases for V and 1 base for J; bases not matched to a gene: 3. Per germline, CDR1 DFQATT and CDR2 SNEGSKA (reference sequence). In DNA, the CDR3 is TGCAGTCCGGGACAGGGATCCTACGAGCAGTACTTC. The encoded protein is CSPGQGSYEQYF.

The sample holds a few counts of this clonotype. The junction and the germline gene differ at one end; a read error may be behind it. This rearrangement joins TRBV5-1 to TRBJ2-1; tentative D call: TRBD2 (6 bases). Germline V gene data show CDR1 as SGHRS and CDR2 as YFSETQ. This CDR3 is built from 13 residues. CDR3 region: CASSFSGSNDQFF. Here the CDR3 DNA reads TGCGCCAGCAGCTTTAGCGGATCCAATGACCAGTTCTTC.

The chain links TRBV2 to TRBJ1-5, with 10 nucleotides matching TRBD1. Germline V gene data show CDR1 as SNHLY and CDR2 as FYNNEI. This CDR3 is built from 15 residues. V lost 6 bases, J lost 7 bases, and 9 bases stayed unmatched. This CDR3 reads CASSRQGAPGQPQHF. CDR3 DNA sequence: TGTGCCAGCAGCCGACAGGGGGCGCCGGGACAGCCCCAGCATTTT.